Listed below are T cell receptor beta chains from one sample, sequenced in a study of human versus mouse CDR3 diversity and MHC coevolution. Assay used: immunoSEQ multiplex PCR; TCRdb lists only in-frame clones, some missing. This table holds just under 60,000 clones, roughly 94% found once. Sequencing input: naive CD4+ T cells from blood. The receptors come from a person between 55 and 69 years old in good health. Each CDR3 is given with its conserved first and last residue. The order of the fields is V gene, CDR3 length, CDR3 protein.

>TRBV19|17
CASSPGTSGSRYNEQFF
>TRBV7-7|14
CASSLVGGGDTQYF
>TRBV5-4|14
CASTWGRNNYGYTF
>TRBV11-3|15
CASSLVTGISYEQYF
>TRBV5-4|14
CASSGDRSSYEQYF
>TRBV6-1|14
CASRTGTSYNEQFF
>TRBV10-2|17
CASSEPKGLAGRETQYF
>TRBV19|15
CASSSPGQSPNEQFF
>TRBV6-1|13
CASSASETNEQFF
>TRBV6-4|14
CASSDSSIQETQYF
>TRBV11-3|17
CASSLGIAKPTTDTQYF
>TRBV20-1|11
CSAIEGAEQYF
>TRBV11-3|14
CASSLDGGTYEQYF
>TRBV7-9|15
CASSSDRATNEKLFF
>TRBV5-4|13
CASTLDTYNEQFF
>TRBV12-5|13
CASGFNAVREQYF
>TRBV7-2|14
CASSLFPGNTEAFF
>TRBV25-1|11
CASTGGYEQFF
>TRBV5-1|14
CASSSGQGVGEQYF
>TRBV5-4|17
CASSQGLAGGPRETQYF
>TRBV11-2|16
CASSLYGGSIQETQYF
>TRBV9|16
CASSFGLAANTGELFF
>TRBV5-1|14
CASTGGRASETQYF
>TRBV18|14
CASSQDREPYEQYF
>TRBV5-4|11
CASSATGEQYF
>TRBV5-4|15
CASSLAISSYGEQFF